This is a list of T cell receptor beta chains from one sample in a study of post-analysis software for immune sequencing data. TCRdb reprocessed the PCR reads with MiXCR, giving one entry per CDR3 protein. The table includes about 380,000 distinct CDR3 sequences, about a third detected once. The specimen was blood. The origin of the receptors is a girl under 18 with multiple sclerosis. The CDR3 runs from the conserved cysteine through the conserved F or W. A D gene is named only where the DNA matches it firmly. Clone size is given for some rows only: seen once, a few or many times, or a class if the clone is expanded.

J gene,clone size,V gene,D gene,CDR3 DNA,CDR3 protein
TRBJ2-3,NA,TRBV5-1,NA,TGCGCCAGCAGGGGGCCGGAGAACACAGATACGCAGTATTTT,CASRGPENTDTQYF
TRBJ1-6,NA,TRBV7-9,NA,TGTGCCAGCAGTGGTACGGAGAGTAATTCACCCCTCCACTTT,CASSGTESNSPLHF
TRBJ1-2,NA,TRBV7-2,NA,TGTGCCAGCAGCGGATACAGACCCTATGGCTACACCTTC,CASSGYRPYGYTF
TRBJ2-3,many,TRBV6-5,TRBD2,TGTGCCAGCAGTTTACTAGCGGGGGGGCGAGATACGCAGTATTTT,CASSLLAGGRDTQYF
TRBJ2-3,NA,TRBV10-1,NA,TGCGCCAGCAGTGAGGGACTCCACACAGATGCGCAGTATTTT,CASSEGLHTDAQYF
TRBJ2-7,NA,TRBV7-9,TRBD1,TGTGCCAGCAGCCCGGGACAGGCGTGGAATGAGCAGTACTTC,CASSPGQAWNEQYF
TRBJ1-1,NA,TRBV12-5,NA,TGTGCTAGTGGTTTTGGCCCTTTGGGGGAGAACACTGAAGCTTTCTTT,CASGFGPLGENTEAFF
TRBJ2-3,few,TRBV28,NA,TGTGCCAGCGCCCACTCCCAAGGTAGCACAGATACGCAGTATTTT,CASAHSQGSTDTQYF
TRBJ2-5,NA,TRBV2,NA,TGTGCCAGGAAAACAGGAATCCAAGAGACCCAGTACTTC,CARKTGIQETQYF
TRBJ2-1,NA,TRBV28,NA,TGTGCCAGCTCCCCCGTCGGGACACCCTACAATGAGCAGTTCTTC,CASSPVGTPYNEQFF
TRBJ1-2,NA,TRBV2,NA,TGTGCCAGCAGTGAAGAAGGGGTCTATGGCTACACCTTC,CASSEEGVYGYTF
TRBJ2-7,NA,TRBV3-1,NA,TGTGCCACCAAACTGGAGGGGGCCCACGAGCAGTACTTC,CATKLEGAHEQYF
TRBJ1-5,few,TRBV12-3/TRBV12-4,NA,TGTGCCAGCAGTCTCCAGGGATCTCAGCCCCAGCATTTT,CASSLQGSQPQHF
TRBJ2-3,few,TRBV10-3,TRBD1,TGTGCCATCAGTGAACCGGGACAGTACACAGATACGCAGTATTTT,CAISEPGQYTDTQYF
TRBJ2-1,NA,TRBV18,NA,TGTGCCAGCTCACCAGGGCCCGACGGGATGGAGCAGTTCTTC,CASSPGPDGMEQFF
TRBJ1-2,NA,TRBV10-2,NA,TGCGCCAGCAGTGAGATGAACAGTAACTATGGCTACACCTTC,CASSEMNSNYGYTF
TRBJ2-7,few,TRBV7-9,NA,TGTGCCAGCAGCTTAGCGAAAGGGGCCCACCTTAAATACGAGCAGTACTTC,CASSLAKGAHLKYEQYF
TRBJ2-1,few,TRBV7-8,TRBD1,TGTGCCAGCAGCTGGAGACAGGGGGGATTGAGCAATGAGCAGTTCTTC,CASSWRQGGLSNEQFF
TRBJ1-5,NA,TRBV7-9,NA,TGTGCCAGCAGCGCGACCGATCAGCCCCAGCATTTT,CASSATDQPQHF
TRBJ2-1,NA,TRBV12-3/TRBV12-4,NA,TGTGCCAGCAGTTTACTTTGGGGCAACCTAGGAAATGAGCAGTTCTTC,CASSLLWGNLGNEQFF
TRBJ2-3,NA,TRBV10-3,NA,TGTGCCATCGGCGGGACAGCCACTGTAGATACGCAGTATTTT,CAIGGTATVDTQYF
TRBJ2-1,NA,TRBV7-3,TRBD2,TGTGCCAGCAGTCCGGGGGGGATCTATGGGCAGTTCTTC,CASSPGGIYGQFF
TRBJ2-3,few,TRBV2,TRBD2,TGTGCCGGATCCGGGACTAGTGCGGCTACGCAGTATTTT,CAGSGTSAATQYF
TRBJ1-1,many,TRBV7-9,TRBD1,TGTGCCAGCAGCCGGACAGGGGGCACTGAAGCTTTCTTT,CASSRTGGTEAFF
TRBJ2-3,few,TRBV12-3/TRBV12-4,NA,TGTGCCAGCAGTTTGAGAGGGCGCGGGATCCCAGATACGCAGTATTTT,CASSLRGRGIPDTQYF
TRBJ2-1,once,TRBV3-1,NA,TGTGCCAGCAGCCAAGCGTGGGGGGCGCAAGAGACCCAGTTCTTC,CASSQAWGAQETQFF
TRBJ2-1,few,TRBV6-5,NA,TGTGCCAGCAGTTTCCGACCCGACGGTGAGCAGTTCTTC,CASSFRPDGEQFF
TRBJ1-2,NA,TRBV24-1,TRBD1,TGTGCCACCAGTGACGGGGACAGGGGCGACCTAAACTATGGCTACACCTTC,CATSDGDRGDLNYGYTF
TRBJ2-1,NA,TRBV20-1,NA,TGCAGTGCTTCCCCCCCGACAGGGACAGCGGGCAATGAGCAGTTCTTC,CSASPPTGTAGNEQFF
TRBJ2-5,NA,TRBV20-1,NA,TGCAGTGCTAGAGCCCCCTCTGGCGGCTACAATCAAGAGACCCAGTACTTC,CSARAPSGGYNQETQYF
TRBJ2-1,few,TRBV7-6,TRBD1,TGTGCCAGCAGACAGGACAGGGGGCCTATCAATGAGCAGTTCTTC,CASRQDRGPINEQFF
TRBJ1-5,NA,TRBV27,NA,TGTGCCAGCAGTTTTTCGGGGTATAGCAATCAGCCCCAGCATTTT,CASSFSGYSNQPQHF
TRBJ1-2,NA,TRBV7-9,NA,TGTGCCAGCAGCCCACATCCCCAGGGGAACGGCTATGGCTACACCTTC,CASSPHPQGNGYGYTF
TRBJ2-7,NA,TRBV2,TRBD1,TGTGCCAGCACCGCTCTTGACAGGGTGAGCGAGCAGTACTTC,CASTALDRVSEQYF
TRBJ2-5,NA,TRBV7-2,NA,TGTGCCAGCAGCTTAGGTCCATCCGGAGAGACCCAGTACTTC,CASSLGPSGETQYF
TRBJ2-3,NA,TRBV5-1,NA,TGCGCCAGCAGTGTTGGGGACACAGATACGCAGTATTTT,CASSVGDTDTQYF
TRBJ2-5,NA,TRBV7-9,NA,TGTGCCAGCAGCTTATATGGGGGAGAGACCCAGTACTTC,CASSLYGGETQYF
TRBJ2-1,few,TRBV20-1,NA,TGCAGTGCTCAAGAGTCCTACAATGAGCAGTTCTTC,CSAQESYNEQFF
TRBJ2-1,NA,TRBV9,NA,TGTGCCAGCAGCGTCGATTCGAGCTCCTACAATGAGCAGTTCTTC,CASSVDSSSYNEQFF
TRBJ1-1,few,TRBV15,NA,TGTGCCACCAGCCCAAGACACGGCGGGTACACTGAAGCTTTCTTT,CATSPRHGGYTEAFF
TRBJ2-1,few,TRBV7-2,TRBD2,TGTGCCAGCAGCTTAGATAGCGGGGGGGTCTATGAGCAGTTCTTC,CASSLDSGGVYEQFF
TRBJ2-1,NA,TRBV14,NA,TGTGCCAGCAGCCAGGACAGTTACTTCTCCTACAATGAGCAGTTCTTC,CASSQDSYFSYNEQFF
TRBJ2-3,NA,TRBV5-1,NA,TGCGCCAGCCGGGTCACAGGGACACATACGCAGTATTTT,CASRVTGTHTQYF
TRBJ2-2,NA,TRBV27,NA,TGTGCCAGCACCAACTTGGGGGGGCTCGGGGAGCTGTTTTTT,CASTNLGGLGELFF
TRBJ2-7,NA,TRBV12-3/TRBV12-4,TRBD1,TGTGCCAGCACCCAGGGGGCGCATCCTTACGAGCAGTGCTTC,CASTQGAHPYEQCF
TRBJ2-3,NA,TRBV4-3,NA,TGCGCCAGCAGCCTCGAAACAGCTTCCGTCCCGGATACGCAGTATTTT,CASSLETASVPDTQYF
TRBJ2-2,NA,TRBV12-3/TRBV12-4,NA,TGTGCCAGCACTGCAGGGTACACCGGGGAGCTGTTTTTT,CASTAGYTGELFF
TRBJ1-1,NA,TRBV7-9,NA,TGTGCCAGCGGCTCCCAGAACACTGAAGCTTTCTTT,CASGSQNTEAFF
TRBJ2-1,once,TRBV7-3,NA,TGTGCCAGGGCGGGGGCGAATGAGCAGTTCTTC,CARAGANEQFF
TRBJ2-7,few,TRBV28,TRBD2,TGTGCCAGCAGACCTGGACTAGCGGGGGTATACGAGCAGTACTTC,CASRPGLAGVYEQYF
TRBJ2-1,NA,TRBV7-2,NA,TGTGCCAGCAGCGCCCAAAGGCATGAGCAGTTCTTC,CASSAQRHEQFF
TRBJ2-7,NA,TRBV2,TRBD1,TGTGCCAGCAGTGATGGTAGGGGGCGAAGGTACGAGCAGTACTTC,CASSDGRGRRYEQYF
TRBJ2-1,NA,TRBV4-3,NA,TGCGCCAGCAGCCAAGGAAGGAATGAGCAGTTCTTC,CASSQGRNEQFF
TRBJ1-1,NA,TRBV28,TRBD1,TGTGCCAGCAGCCAGGGGGGCCCGAACACTGAGGCTTTCTTT,CASSQGGPNTEAFF
TRBJ1-4,few,TRBV20-1,NA,TGCAGTGCCCCCGACGGACTTAATGAAAAACTGTTTTTT,CSAPDGLNEKLFF